Only a few counts were recorded for the clone carrying this TCR beta chain. TCR beta CDR3 region amplification was performed from RNA transcripts. Using the HTBI primer set, a first-round RT-PCR was run on the TCR CDR3. Using its own MiXCR run on the multiplex PCR reads, TCRdb lists one record per CDR3 protein. The repertoire consists of some 180,000 distinct CDR3 sequences, with about 18% occurring once and the leading ten covering roughly 30%. The entry originates in a study of T cells in Graves' hyperthyroidism and ophthalmopathy. Sequenced sample: blood. The clonotype originates from a woman in her fifties or sixties with Graves' hyperthyroidism.

In DNA, the CDR3 is TGCGCCAGCAGCCAACCGGACAGGGGCGCCAAAAACATTCAGTACTTC. Amino acid sequence: CASSQPDRGAKNIQYF. The chain uses TRBV4-1 and TRBJ2-4; 9 bases fit TRBD1. V lost 2 bases and J lost 1; bases outside the gene matches: 3. Germline CDR1 reads MGHRA; CDR2 reads YSYEKL. The CDR3 runs 16 residues.